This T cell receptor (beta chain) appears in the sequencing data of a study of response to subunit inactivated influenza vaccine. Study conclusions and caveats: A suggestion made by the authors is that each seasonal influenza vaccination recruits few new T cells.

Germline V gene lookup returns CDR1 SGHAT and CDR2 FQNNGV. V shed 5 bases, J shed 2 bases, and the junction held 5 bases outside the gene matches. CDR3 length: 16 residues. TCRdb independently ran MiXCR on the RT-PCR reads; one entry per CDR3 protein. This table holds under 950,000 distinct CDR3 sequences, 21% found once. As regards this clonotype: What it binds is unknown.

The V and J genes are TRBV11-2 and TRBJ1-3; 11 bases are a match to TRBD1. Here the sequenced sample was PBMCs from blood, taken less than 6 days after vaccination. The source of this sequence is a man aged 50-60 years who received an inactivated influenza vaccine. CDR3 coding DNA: TGTGCCAGCAGCCGGGACAGGGGGTGGACTGGAAACACCATATATTTT. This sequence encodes CASSRDRGWTGNTIYF.